The rows below give T cell receptor beta chains drawn from one sample of a study of T cell changes during pregnancy in multiple sclerosis. This table comes from immunoSEQ multiplex PCR, and its TCRdb copy is limited to in-frame clones, with some not included. The sample includes 48,000 or so clones, approximately 92% seen only once; the top ten take more than 0.7%. Here the sequenced sample was CD4+ T cells from peripheral blood mononuclear cells, taken in the second trimester of pregnancy. The receptor source for this set is a female donor in good health, enrolled as a control in a pregnancy study. CDR3s leave out the opening cysteine and the closing phenylalanine or tryptophan. A D gene is named only where the DNA matches it firmly.

len	v_gene	d_gene	CDR3aa
12	TRBV19	TRBD2	ASSTRLAQETQY
13	TRBV5-1	.	ASSLAGTPGNTIY
13	TRBV11-3	.	ASSLAEGSSYEQY
11	TRBV4-3	.	ASSQDRDYEQY
14	TRBV14	TRBD1	ASSQEPGQGPTEAF
13	TRBV28	TRBD1	ASSRNAGGNSPLH
12	TRBV7-8	.	ASSSVRGYNEQF
16	TRBV28	.	ASSLWGQGRGLGQPQH
13	TRBV6-6	TRBD1	ASTLGRGRGLLTF
8	TRBV28	.	ASSGNEQF
15	TRBV5-1	TRBD1	ASSLGFDRETGNTIY
14	TRBV2	TRBD2	ASRAPSGSITDTQY
14	TRBV5-8	TRBD2	ASSLFGTSGRNEQF
14	TRBV10-3	.	AISERRSSYNSPLH
13	TRBV5-1	.	ASSLGQGFDYGYT
14	TRBV4-2	.	ASSRVGLERNNEQF
15	TRBV19	TRBD2	ASSISTSGRSYNEQF
12	TRBV21-1	.	ASATRFPYNEQF
12	TRBV28	.	ASSPNSGANVLT
11	TRBV30	.	AWSVTGNQPQH
13	TRBV10-3	TRBD2	AISTGGTGANVLT
16	TRBV5-4	TRBD2	ASSLGGLAGGAIGELF
13	TRBV10-3	.	AISDSGRGVQPQH
12	TRBV4-3	.	ASSQDLGVNIQY
15	TRBV19	.	ASSRLYQGRSNTEAF
13	TRBV28	.	ASTQTRGRGEKLF
14	TRBV9	TRBD2	ASSPGLAGFTGELF
14	TRBV2	TRBD2	ASTTVGGSSYNEQF
10	TRBV11-2	.	ASSLVPGGYG
15	TRBV19	.	ASSIAFLGGSNQPQH
12	TRBV9	.	ASSGGLPGEKLF
12	TRBV28	.	ASNTPGSGNTIY
13	TRBV5-1	TRBD2	ASSSTSGSYNEQF